A single sample gave rise to the 3 T cell receptor beta chains below, sequenced in a study of control samples from healthy donors and cancer patients. TCRdb's copy holds only in-frame clones and misses some; the assay was immunoSEQ multiplex PCR. The data hold 65,000 to 80,000 clones, with 70% to 90% observed a single time. Material: PBMCs. These receptors were obtained from a woman aged 55 to 70 with head and neck cancer.

J is TRBJ1-5 and V is TRBV28; tentative D call: TRBD1 (5 bases). The germline V gene encodes CDR1 MDHEN and CDR2 SYDVKM. Trimming removed 2 bases at V and 5 bases at J, with 16 bases between. The CDR3 is 16 residues long. The CDR3, as DNA: TGTGCCAGCAGTTTAGCAGGGTTGCGTTCGGATCAGCCCCAGCATTTT. This codes for CASSLAGLRSDQPQHF.

The V and J genes are TRBV20-1 and TRBJ1-4; TRBD1 might be the D (6 bases). From germline, CDR1 is DFQATT and CDR2 SNEGSKA (reference sequence). The V gene lost 3 bases and the J gene lost 6 bases, with 14 bases spanning the gap. This CDR3 is 14 amino acids long. CDR3 sequence reads: CSASHLGHYEKLFF. CDR3 DNA sequence: TGCAGTGCTAGTCATTTGGGACATTATGAAAAACTGTTTTTT.

This sequence joins TRBV7-9 and TRBJ2-3; D not resolved. Germline CDR1 SEHNR, CDR2 FQNEAQ (reference sequence). This CDR3 contains 13 residues. Trimming took 1 base from V and 5 from J, leaving 7 bases between them. The CDR3 sequence: CASSLGFVDTQYF. In nucleotides, the CDR3 is TGTGCCAGCAGCTTAGGATTTGTAGATACGCAGTATTTT. Full variable domain (outside the CDR3, taken from reference TRBV7-9 and TRBJ2-3): DTGVSQNPRHKITKRGQNVTFRCDPISEHNRLYWYRQTLGQGPEFLTYFQNEAQLEKSRLLSDRFSAERPKGSFSTLEIQRTEQGDSAMYLCASSLGFVDTQYFGPGTRLTVL.